Detailed here is one T cell receptor (beta chain). The antigen is undetermined. These data originate in a study of T cell responses to AZD1222 COVID-19 vaccine. The CDR3 consists of 17 residues. V gave up 5 bases and J gave up 4 bases, with 20 bases separating them. CDR1 is ENHRY and CDR2 is SYGVKD in the germline V gene. Overall study results and limits: The donor group comprised mostly white British people and more females; the analysis possibly underestimated clonal diversity. Spike-wide vaccine-associated CD4 TCRs dominated at 160-218 and 743-854. Repertoires were collected only later (after the peak T cell response had occurred).

Produced via immunoSEQ multiplex PCR; TCRdb's table is partial and in-frame only. Of 150,000 to 200,000 clones in the sample, around 87% were seen once. This specimen was peripheral blood, taken on day 0 of MenACWY control vaccination. The V gene is TRBV10-3, the J gene TRBJ2-2; D not certain. The TCR was taken from an adult in good health. The CDR3 nucleotides are TGTGCCATCAGTTTCGGATCGTCGCCCCGAGGCACCGGGGAGCTGTTTTTT. Translated: CAISFGSSPRGTGELFF.